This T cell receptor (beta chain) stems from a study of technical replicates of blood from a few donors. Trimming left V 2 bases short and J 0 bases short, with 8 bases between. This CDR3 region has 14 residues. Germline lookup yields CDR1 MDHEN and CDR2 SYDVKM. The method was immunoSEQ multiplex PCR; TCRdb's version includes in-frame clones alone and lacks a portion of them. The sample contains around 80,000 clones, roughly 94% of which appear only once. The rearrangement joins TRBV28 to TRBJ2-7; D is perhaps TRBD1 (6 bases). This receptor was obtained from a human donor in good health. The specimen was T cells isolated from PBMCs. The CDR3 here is CASSLEQGSYEQYF. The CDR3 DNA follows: TGTGCCAGCAGTTTAGAACAGGGCTCCTACGAGCAGTACTTC.